This T cell receptor beta chain was sequenced in a study of T cells after yellow fever vaccination. Overall study results and limits: Sorted repertoires could include abundant contaminating clonotypes from bulk cells. It was a small share of clonotypes that appeared in both CD4 and CD8 compartments.

In this sample, this clonotype turned up once. Its antigen is not identified. A much larger clone sits a single nucleotide away, making a read error possible. TCRdb passed the 5' RACE reads through MiXCR, listing each CDR3 protein once. The repertoire includes fewer than 350,000 distinct CDR3 sequences, around 4% of them detected once, and around 24% sits in the top ten. The sample here was PBMCs, taken on the day of the yellow fever booster vaccination. This clonotype was sampled from a man younger than 35 who received the YFV17D yellow fever vaccine.

CDR3 region: CASSTNPPDWVDEQFF. CDR3 sequence (DNA): TGTGCCAGCAGCACCAATCCCCCGGACTGGGTTGATGAGCAGTTCTTC. The J gene is TRBJ2-1, the V gene TRBV7-2; maybe TRBD2 (5 bases). The CDR3 sequence is 16 residues long. Germline CDR1 and CDR2: SGHTA and FQGNSA. Trimming cost V 5 bases and J 8 bases, with 22 bases left between them.